One and the same sample provided the 3 T cell receptor beta chains below, sequenced in a study of monozygotic twins with inflammatory bowel disease. TCRdb reworked the 5' RACE reads into one entry per CDR3 protein, no DNA. In total, the table holds approximately 400,000 distinct CDR3 sequences. Sequencing was performed on blood. The receptors come from a human donor with ulcerative colitis or Crohn's disease, or a healthy co-twin of an affected twin (not recorded which).

J is TRBJ1-2 and V is TRBV27. The CDR3 loop spans 12 amino acids. CDR1 and CDR2 (germline): MNHEY, SMNVEV (reference sequence). The CDR3 protein is CASRKSNYGYTF.

This chain connects TRBV24-1 to TRBJ1-2; as DNA is missing, the TRBD1 call by TCRdb cannot be tested. In germline, CDR1 is KGHDR, CDR2 SFDVKD. The CDR3 is made up of 15 amino acids. CDR3 sequence: CATSDPQGGLYGYTF.

J is TRBJ2-3 and V is TRBV6-1; TCRdb's D call of TRBD1 is untestable without DNA. Germline V CDR1 and CDR2: MNHNS, SASEGT. The CDR3 is 17 residues long. The CDR3: CASSEMAGASSTDTQYF.